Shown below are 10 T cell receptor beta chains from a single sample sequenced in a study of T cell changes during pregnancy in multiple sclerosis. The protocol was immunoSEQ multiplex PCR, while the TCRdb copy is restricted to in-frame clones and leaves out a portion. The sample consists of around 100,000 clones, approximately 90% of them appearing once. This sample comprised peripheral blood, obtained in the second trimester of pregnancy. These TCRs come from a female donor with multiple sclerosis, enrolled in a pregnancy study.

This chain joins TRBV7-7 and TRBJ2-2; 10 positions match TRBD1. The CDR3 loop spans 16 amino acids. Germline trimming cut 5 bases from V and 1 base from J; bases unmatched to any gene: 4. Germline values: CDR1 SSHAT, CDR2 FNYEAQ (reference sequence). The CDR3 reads CASSAGQGENTGELFF. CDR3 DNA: TGTGCCAGCAGCGCCGGACAGGGGGAGAACACCGGGGAGCTGTTTTTT.

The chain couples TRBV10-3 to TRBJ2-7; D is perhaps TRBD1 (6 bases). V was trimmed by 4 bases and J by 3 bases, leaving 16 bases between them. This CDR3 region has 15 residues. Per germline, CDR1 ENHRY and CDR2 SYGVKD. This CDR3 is CAISGRGEIDYEQYF. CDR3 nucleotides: TGTGCCATCAGTGGCAGGGGCGAGATCGACTACGAGCAGTACTTC.

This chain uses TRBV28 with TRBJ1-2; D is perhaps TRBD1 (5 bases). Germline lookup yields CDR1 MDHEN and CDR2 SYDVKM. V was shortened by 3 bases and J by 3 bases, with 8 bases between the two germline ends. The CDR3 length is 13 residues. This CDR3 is CASSLGGYYGYTF. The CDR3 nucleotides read TGTGCCAGCAGTTTGGGGGGGTACTATGGCTACACCTTC.

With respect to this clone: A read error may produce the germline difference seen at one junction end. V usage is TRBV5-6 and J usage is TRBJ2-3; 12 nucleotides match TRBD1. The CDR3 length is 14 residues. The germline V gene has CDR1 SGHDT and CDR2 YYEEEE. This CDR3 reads CASSPGQGAAISDF. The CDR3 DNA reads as TGTGCCAGCAGCCCGGGACAGGGGGCAGCGATCTCGGATTTT.

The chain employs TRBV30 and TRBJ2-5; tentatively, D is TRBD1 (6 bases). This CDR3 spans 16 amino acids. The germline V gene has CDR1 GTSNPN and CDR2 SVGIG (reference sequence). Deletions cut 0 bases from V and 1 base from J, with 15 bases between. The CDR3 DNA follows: TGTGCCTGGAGTGTACTGGGTGTGGGGGCCCAAGAGACCCAGTACTTC. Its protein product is CAWSVLGVGAQETQYF.

The CDR3 DNA follows: TGTGCCAGCAGTTTAATGGGGACAGCCCAAGAGACCCAGTACTTC. It encodes CASSLMGTAQETQYF. This chain uses TRBV9 with TRBJ2-5; 7 bases map to TRBD1. The germline V gene encodes CDR1 SGDLS and CDR2 YYNGEE. The CDR3 runs 15 residues. Germline trimming cut 5 bases from V and 1 base from J; bases unmatched to any gene: 8.

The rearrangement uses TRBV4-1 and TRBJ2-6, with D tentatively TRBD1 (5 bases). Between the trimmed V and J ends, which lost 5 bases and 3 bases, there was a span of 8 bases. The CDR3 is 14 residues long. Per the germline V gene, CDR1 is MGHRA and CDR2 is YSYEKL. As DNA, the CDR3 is TGCGCCAGCAGCAGGGGATATGGGGCCAACGTCCTGACTTTC. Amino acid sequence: CASSRGYGANVLTF.

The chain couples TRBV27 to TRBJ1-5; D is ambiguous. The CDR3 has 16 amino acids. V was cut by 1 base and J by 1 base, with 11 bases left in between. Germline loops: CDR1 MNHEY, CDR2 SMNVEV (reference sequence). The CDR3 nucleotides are TGTGCCAGCAGTTTATTGCCGCCTAGCAGCAATCAGCCCCAGCATTTT. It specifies CASSLLPPSSNQPQHF.

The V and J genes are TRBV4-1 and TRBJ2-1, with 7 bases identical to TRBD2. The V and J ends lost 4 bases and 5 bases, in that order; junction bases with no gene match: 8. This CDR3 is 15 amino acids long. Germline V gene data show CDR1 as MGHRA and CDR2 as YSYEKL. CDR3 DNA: TGCGCCAGCAGCCTTTCCGGGACTACTCACAATGAGCAGTTCTTC. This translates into CASSLSGTTHNEQFF.

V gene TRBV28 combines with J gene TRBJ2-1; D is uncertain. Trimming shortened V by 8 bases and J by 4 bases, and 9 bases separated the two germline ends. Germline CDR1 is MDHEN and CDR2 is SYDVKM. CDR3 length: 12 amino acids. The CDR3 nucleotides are TGTGCCAGCGGTAGTAGATACAATGAGCAGTTCTTC. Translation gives CASGSRYNEQFF.